These T cell receptor beta chains were read from a single sample in a study of shared clonotypes between healthy human individuals. TCRdb's copy holds only in-frame clones and misses some; the assay was immunoSEQ multiplex PCR. The data contain millions of clones, about 95% of them seen just once; the ten biggest clones take up around 1.1%. Sequencing input: naive CD8+ T cells sorted from blood. The source is a man younger than 35 in good health. Both conserved end residues are part of each CDR3. A D gene is named only where the DNA matches it firmly.

J: TRBJ1-6
D: NA
V: TRBV4-1
CDR3: CASSQEGSAGNTSPLHF
DNA: TGCGCCAGCAGCCAAGAAGGATCGGCAGGGAATACTTCACCCCTCCACTTT

J: TRBJ2-7
D: NA
V: TRBV9
CDR3: CASSVGGDDYEQYF
DNA: TGTGCCAGCAGCGTAGGCGGGGACGACTACGAGCAGTACTTC

J: TRBJ2-1
D: NA
V: TRBV28
CDR3: CASTDRLYNEQFF
DNA: TGTGCCAGCACCGACAGGCTTTACAATGAGCAGTTCTTC

J: TRBJ2-7
D: TRBD1
V: TRBV9
CDR3: CASSEGQGSTYEQYF
DNA: TGTGCCAGCAGCGAGGGACAGGGGTCCACCTACGAGCAGTACTTC

J: TRBJ2-7
D: NA
V: TRBV6-1
CDR3: CASSDMPRGSEQYF
DNA: TGTGCCAGCAGTGATATGCCAAGGGGATCCGAGCAGTACTTC

J: TRBJ2-7
D: TRBD2
V: TRBV2
CDR3: CAIPASGSSYEQYF
DNA: TGTGCCATCCCCGCTAGCGGAAGCTCCTACGAGCAGTACTTC

J: TRBJ2-7
D: NA
V: TRBV7-8
CDR3: CASSLQGNAYEQYF
DNA: TGTGCCAGCAGCTTGCAGGGCAATGCCTACGAGCAGTACTTC

J: TRBJ2-7
D: NA
V: TRBV15
CDR3: CATSRDYYEQYF
DNA: TGTGCCACCAGCAGAGACTACTACGAGCAGTACTTC

J: TRBJ2-4
D: NA
V: TRBV9
CDR3: CASSIGRENIQYF
DNA: TGTGCCAGCAGCATCGGACGGGAAAACATTCAGTACTTC

J: TRBJ1-5
D: NA
V: TRBV9
CDR3: CASSVGVGESNQPQHF
DNA: TGTGCCAGCAGCGTAGGTGTAGGGGAGAGCAATCAGCCCCAGCATTTT

J: TRBJ2-7
D: NA
V: TRBV6-1
CDR3: CASRAYEQYF
DNA: TGTGCCAGCAGAGCGTACGAGCAGTACTTC

J: TRBJ1-6
D: NA
V: TRBV21-1
CDR3: CASSFDRVDSPLHF
DNA: TGTGCCAGCAGCTTCGACAGGGTTGATTCACCCCTCCACTTT

J: TRBJ1-1
D: NA
V: TRBV4-3
CDR3: CASSHGLGTEAFF
DNA: TGCGCCAGCAGCCATGGATTGGGCACTGAAGCTTTCTTT

J: TRBJ1-2
D: TRBD1
V: TRBV4-1
CDR3: CASSQVGTGVYGYTF
DNA: TGCGCCAGCAGCCAAGTCGGGACAGGCGTCTATGGCTACACCTTC

J: TRBJ2-3
D: TRBD2
V: TRBV2
CDR3: CASSGTSGDPTDTQYF
DNA: TGTGCCAGCAGCGGGACTAGCGGGGACCCCACAGATACGCAGTATTTT

J: TRBJ2-7
D: NA
V: TRBV11-1
CDR3: CASSTGPGEQYF
DNA: TGTGCCAGCAGCACGGGGCCTGGGGAGCAGTACTTC